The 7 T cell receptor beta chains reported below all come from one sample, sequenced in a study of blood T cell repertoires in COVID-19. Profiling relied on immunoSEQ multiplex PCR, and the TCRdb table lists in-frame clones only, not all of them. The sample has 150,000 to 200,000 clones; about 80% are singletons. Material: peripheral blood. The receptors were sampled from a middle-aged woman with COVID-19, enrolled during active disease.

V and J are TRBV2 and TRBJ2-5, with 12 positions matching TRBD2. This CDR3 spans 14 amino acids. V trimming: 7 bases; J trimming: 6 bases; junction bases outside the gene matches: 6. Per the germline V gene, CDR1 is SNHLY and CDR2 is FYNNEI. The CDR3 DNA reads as TGTGCCAGCAAGGGACTAGCGGGTGTTCAGACCCAGTACTTC. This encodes CASKGLAGVQTQYF.

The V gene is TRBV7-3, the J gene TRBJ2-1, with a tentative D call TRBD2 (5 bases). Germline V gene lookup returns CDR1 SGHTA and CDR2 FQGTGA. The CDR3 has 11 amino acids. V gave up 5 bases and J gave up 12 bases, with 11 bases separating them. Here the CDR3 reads CASSPGMGQFF. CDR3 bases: TGTGCCAGCAGCCCGGGAATGGGGCAGTTCTTC. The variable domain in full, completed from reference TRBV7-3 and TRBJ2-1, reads GAGVSQTPSNKVTEKGKYVELRCDPISGHTALYWYRQSLGQGPEFLIYFQGTGAADDSGLPNDRFFAVRPEGSVSTLKIQRTERGDSAVYLCASSPGMGQFFGPGTRLTVL.

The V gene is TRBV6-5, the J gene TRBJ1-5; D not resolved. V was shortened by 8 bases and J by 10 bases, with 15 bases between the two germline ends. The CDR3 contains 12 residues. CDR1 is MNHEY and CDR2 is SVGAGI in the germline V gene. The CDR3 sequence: CASGERQYPQHF. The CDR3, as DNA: TGTGCCAGCGGAGAACGGCAGTACCCCCAGCATTTT.

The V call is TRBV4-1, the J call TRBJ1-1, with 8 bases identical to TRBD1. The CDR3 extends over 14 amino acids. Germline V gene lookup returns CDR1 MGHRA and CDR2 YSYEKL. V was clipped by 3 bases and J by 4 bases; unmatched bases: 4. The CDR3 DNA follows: TGCGCCAGCAGCCACCACACAGGGGGCACTGAAGCTTTCTTT. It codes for CASSHHTGGTEAFF.

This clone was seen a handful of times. CDR3 in DNA: TGTGCCACCAGCAGCTACGGGACAGGGCTTCAAAAAGGCCTCCACTTT. Protein: CATSSYGTGLQKGLHF. The chain employs TRBV15 and TRBJ1-6; 9 bases are a match to TRBD1. The CDR3 length is 16 residues. CDR1 and CDR2 (germline): LNHNV, YYDKDF (reference sequence). V shed 3 bases and J 15 bases; nucleotides not matched to a gene: 15.

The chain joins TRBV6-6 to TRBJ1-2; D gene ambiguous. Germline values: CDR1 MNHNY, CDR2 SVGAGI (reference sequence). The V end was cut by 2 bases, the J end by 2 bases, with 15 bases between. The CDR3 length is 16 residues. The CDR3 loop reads CASSYGSGSVNYGYTF. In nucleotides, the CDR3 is TGTGCCAGCAGTTACGGGTCGGGGTCAGTCAACTATGGCTACACCTTC.

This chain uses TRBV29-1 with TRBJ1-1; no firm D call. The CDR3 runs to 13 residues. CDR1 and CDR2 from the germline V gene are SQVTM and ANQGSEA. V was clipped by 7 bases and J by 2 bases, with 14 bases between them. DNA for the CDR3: TGCAGCGGGTCCCGCGGTGGAAACACTGAAGCTTTCTTT. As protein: CSGSRGGNTEAFF.